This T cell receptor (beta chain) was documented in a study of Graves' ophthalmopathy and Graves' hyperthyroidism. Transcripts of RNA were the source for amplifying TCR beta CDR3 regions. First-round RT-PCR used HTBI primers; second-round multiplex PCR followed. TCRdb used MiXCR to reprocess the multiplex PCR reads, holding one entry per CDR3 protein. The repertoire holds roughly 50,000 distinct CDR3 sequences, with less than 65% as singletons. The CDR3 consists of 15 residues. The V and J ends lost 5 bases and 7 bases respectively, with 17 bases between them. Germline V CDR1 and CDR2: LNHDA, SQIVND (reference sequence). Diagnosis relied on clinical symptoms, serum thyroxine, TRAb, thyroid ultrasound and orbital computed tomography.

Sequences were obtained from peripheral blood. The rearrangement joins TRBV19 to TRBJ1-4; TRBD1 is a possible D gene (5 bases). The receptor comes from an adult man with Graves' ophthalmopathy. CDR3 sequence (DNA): TGTGCCAGTAGTGTTTCAGGGAGTTGGAGTGAAAAACTGTTTTTT. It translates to CASSVSGSWSEKLFF.